This TCR beta chain emerged from a study of blood T cell repertoires in COVID-19 (TCRdb year 2020). General notes on the study: Samples covering the acute and convalescent phases of COVID-19 were provided by collaborators in the United States, Italy and Spain. The material from the prospective study consisted of cDNA or gDNA derived from T cells, B-cell-depleted T cells, or PBMCs. A freely available public database, intended as a resource for researchers studying the immune response to SARS-CoV-2, is where the repertoires were released. Where available, HLA class I and class II types were obtained from metadata supplied by the sample provider rather than from assay-based typing. Deeply sampled blood TCRbeta repertoires from subjects exposed to, actively infected with, or recovered from COVID-19 were included in the dataset. Samples came from the ongoing ImmuneRACE study (first 160 participants) plus 1,254 subjects from 6 global collaborators. A de-identified subject ID, COVID-19 status, age in years and sex were almost always included in the sample metadata. Overall study outcomes, separate from this receptor: Clinical and demographic metadata were provided uncurated, with the amount varying by source and participant.

Collaborating institutions collected whole blood in K2EDTA tubes following their own protocols. For TCRbeta analysis, collaborator samples were shipped as frozen whole blood, as isolated PBMCs, or as DNA extracted from either sample type. CDR1 and CDR2 are read off the germline V gene (reference sequence) as MNHEY and SMNVEV. The CDR3 goes from the cysteine to the phenylalanine over 14 residues. The only DNA kept is the CDR3, 42 bases in frame from the first base. At the junction V is shortened by 6 bases and J by 3 bases; bases outside the gene matches: 7. Details on this clone: What this receptor recognizes is not known. No much larger clone exists at a distance of one base, and base qualities are not known.

TCRbeta CDR3 regions were amplified from genomic DNA by means of the immunoSEQ Assay, a bias-controlled multiplex PCR. In the original analysis: Nucleated cell counts per sample were estimated from amplification of reference gene primers within the assay. To quantify the absolute abundance of each unique TCRbeta CDR3 rearrangement, sequence reads were collapsed and filtered. Productive Simpson clonality was computed per sample as the square root of Simpson's diversity index over productive rearrangements. Not all clones reach the TCRdb copy of this immuneACCESS table, which keeps in-frame sequences only. Checked studies attribute under half of the gap to unresolved V genes and leave the rest unexplained. V and J calls and clone size are as listed in that table; D and trimming were resolved from the DNA. For this sample the table gives roughly 150,000 clones, of which 81% were detected only once. The ten largest account for around 10% of the sample.

This chain joins TRBV27 to TRBJ2-7; 8 bases in between match TRBD1. Sequences were obtained from peripheral blood. The TCR sequence derives from a man aged 60 to 69 with active or convalescent COVID-19. The CDR3 loop reads CASSDGTGIYEQYF. DNA sequence: TGTGCCAGCAGCGACGGGACAGGTATCTACGAGCAGTACTTC.